These T cell receptor beta chains were read from a single sample in a study of T-cell memory formation after mild COVID-19. TCRdb independently ran MiXCR on the 5' RACE reads; one entry per CDR3 protein. The sample lists more than 400,000 distinct CDR3 sequences, roughly 18% occurring once. What was sequenced was PBMCs or a T cell subset sorted from them (not recorded which). All receptors come from an adult woman who had mild COVID-19 (a few samples of this study predate the infection). Cell type and time point are not known. Each CDR3 is given with its conserved first and last residue. D genes are given only for firm matches. The size field is filled for only some rows; it gives once, few, many or a size class.

few | TRBJ2-3 | TRBV6-5 | NA | TGTGCCAGCAGTCTCGGGGAACCAGATACGCAGTATTTT | CASSLGEPDTQYF
NA | TRBJ1-4 | TRBV5-1 | NA | TGCGCCAGCAGTCCCGGGGGAGGTAATGAAAAACTGTTTTTT | CASSPGGGNEKLFF
NA | TRBJ2-5 | TRBV5-1 | TRBD2 | TGCGCCAGCAGCTTGTCTAGCGGGAACCAAGAGACCCAGTACTTC | CASSLSSGNQETQYF
NA | TRBJ2-1 | TRBV3-1 | NA | TGTGCCAGCAGCCAAGTACCGTCGGGACAGTTCTTC | CASSQVPSGQFF
few | TRBJ2-5 | TRBV9 | TRBD2 | TGTGCCAGCAGCGGGACTAGCGGGGCGGGGGAGACCCAGTACTTC | CASSGTSGAGETQYF
many | TRBJ1-1 | TRBV12-3/TRBV12-4 | TRBD1 | TGTGCCAGCAGCCGGGACAGGGGTACTGAAGCTTTCTTT | CASSRDRGTEAFF
many | TRBJ2-1 | TRBV7-9 | NA | TGTGCCAGCAGACGGGAGAATTACAATGAGCAGTTCTTC | CASRRENYNEQFF
NA | TRBJ2-1 | TRBV9 | TRBD1 | TGTGCCAGCAGCGTGACAGGGACCTCCTACAATGAGCAGTTCTTC | CASSVTGTSYNEQFF
few | TRBJ2-2 | TRBV11-3 | NA | TGTGCCAGCAGTATCGGGGACCAATACACCGGGGAGCTGTTTTTT | CASSIGDQYTGELFF
NA | TRBJ2-2 | TRBV5-1 | NA | TGCGCCAGCAGCTTGGTTGGGACCGGGGAGCTGATTTTT | CASSLVGTGELIF
few | TRBJ2-7 | TRBV7-9 | NA | TGTGCCAGCAGCTTATTTACAGGATCTATCGCCCACGAGCAGTACTTC | CASSLFTGSIAHEQYF
few | TRBJ2-1 | TRBV19 | NA | TGTGCCAGTAGCTGGGACTCTCGGGTAGGGAATGAGCAGTTCTTC | CASSWDSRVGNEQFF
many | TRBJ2-1 | TRBV27 | NA | TGTGCCAGCAGTTTAATCGGGGAAGAGCAGTTCTTC | CASSLIGEEQFF
NA | TRBJ2-7 | TRBV5-1 | NA | TGCGCCAGCAGCCCGAGGGACCTCTCCTACGAGCAGTACTTC | CASSPRDLSYEQYF
many | TRBJ2-3 | TRBV5-6 | NA | TGTGCCAGCAGCGCCGGGACCGCAAGGTTCACAGATACGCAGTATTTT | CASSAGTARFTDTQYF
NA | TRBJ2-5 | TRBV19 | NA | TGTGCCAGTAGTATACGCAGGGCGGAGACCCAGTACTTC | CASSIRRAETQYF
NA | TRBJ2-6 | TRBV3-1 | NA | TGTGCCAGCAGCCAAGATGTATCTGGGGCCAACGTCCTGACTTTC | CASSQDVSGANVLTF
few | TRBJ2-3 | TRBV29-1 | NA | TGCAGCGTTGAAAGGACGATCGGAGATACGCAGTATTTT | CSVERTIGDTQYF
few | TRBJ1-3 | TRBV20-1 | TRBD1 | TGCAGTGCTATAGGGACAGGGAGTGGAAACACCATATATTTT | CSAIGTGSGNTIYF
NA | TRBJ1-6 | TRBV12-3/TRBV12-4 | NA | TGTGCCAGCAGTCTAGCCCCCGAGAGCTCCTATAATTCACCCCTCCACTTT | CASSLAPESSYNSPLHF
few | TRBJ2-7 | TRBV7-6 | TRBD1 | TGTGCCAGCAGCTTGGAGACAGGGCCCTACGAGCAGTACTTC | CASSLETGPYEQYF
few | TRBJ2-3 | TRBV12-3/TRBV12-4 | TRBD2 | TGTGCCAGCAGTCCATCTCTAGCGGGAGTCGCAGATACGCAGTATTTT | CASSPSLAGVADTQYF
few | TRBJ2-1 | TRBV7-3 | NA | TGTGCCAGCAGCTTAAGGGGGTCCCCGGCGTTCTTC | CASSLRGSPAFF
few | TRBJ2-5 | TRBV6-5 | NA | TGTGCCAGCAGTTACCTCGATGGGGAGACCCAGTACTTC | CASSYLDGETQYF
NA | TRBJ1-4 | TRBV7-9 | NA | TGTGCCAGCAGCTTAGGTCACAGGACTAATGAAAAACTGTTTTTT | CASSLGHRTNEKLFF
few | TRBJ2-1 | TRBV10-3 | NA | TGTGCCATCAGCCCGGACAGCTCCTACAATGAGCAGTTCTTC | CAISPDSSYNEQFF
few | TRBJ1-1 | TRBV10-3 | NA | TGTGCCATCAGTAAGGTTGGCGGCTCTGAAGCTTTCTTT | CAISKVGGSEAFF
many | TRBJ2-1 | TRBV6-5 | NA | TGTGCCAGCAGTTACTCGAAACGACAGATCGAGCAGTTCTTC | CASSYSKRQIEQFF
NA | TRBJ2-7 | TRBV14 | NA | TGTGCCAGCAGCCATAGGCATGGGGACCGGCCGAGGGGCTACGAGCAGTACTTC | CASSHRHGDRPRGYEQYF